This T cell receptor (beta chain) was found in a study of T cell responses to AZD1222 COVID-19 vaccine. This clone was seen just once. This table comes from immunoSEQ multiplex PCR, and its TCRdb copy is limited to in-frame clones, with some not included. The repertoire includes approximately 210,000 clones, about 95% of them detected once, and over 1.5% sits in the top ten. The CDR3 is made up of 13 amino acids. Germline V gene data show CDR1 as SGHAT and CDR2 as FQNNGV. Trimming removed 4 bases at V and 2 bases at J, with 8 bases between. This receptor was identified in an adult who received the MenACWY meningococcal vaccine as a control. The sample in question was peripheral blood, obtained 28 days after the second dose of the MenACWY control vaccine. The J gene is TRBJ1-1, the V gene TRBV11-2; no clear D. In nucleotides, the CDR3 is TGTGCCAGCAGCTCTCCGAGCAACACTGAAGCTTTCTTT. Encoded protein: CASSSPSNTEAFF.